Listed below are T cell receptor beta chains from one sample, sequenced in a study of blood T cell repertoires in COVID-19. Clones were sequenced by immunoSEQ multiplex PCR, and TCRdb holds only the in-frame ones, with some missing. The sample lists about 210,000 clones, roughly 88% seen once, with 4.5% to 6.5% in the top ten. Input material: PBMCs or T cells enriched from blood (not recorded which). These receptors originate from a man aged 40-55 years with acute COVID-19. CDR3s include the opening cysteine and the closing phenylalanine or tryptophan. The D gene is left open where the match is weak. A row's size may be missing; if present it is once, few, many or a size class.

- TRBJ2-5 TRBV18 - TGTGCCAGCTCACCATCGGTCGCGGAAGAGACCCAGTACTTC CASSPSVAEETQYF
TRBD2 TRBJ2-3 TRBV2 - TGTGCCAGCAAGTTCCTAGCGGGAGGGAATGGAGATACGCAGTATTTT CASKFLAGGNGDTQYF
- TRBJ1-2 TRBV10-1 few TGCGCCAGCAGCCAGACAGGATTTAACTATGGCTACACCTTC CASSQTGFNYGYTF
- TRBJ1-4 TRBV5-1 - TGCGCCAGCAGCTTGCGAGTCAATGAAAAACTGTTTTTT CASSLRVNEKLFF
- TRBJ1-5 TRBV19 - TGTGCCAGTAGTCCCAACACCCATCAGCCCCAGCATTTT CASSPNTHQPQHF
TRBD1 TRBJ1-2 TRBV19 once TGTGCCAGTAGTTACCAGGGGGGTCGTTATGGCTACACCTTC CASSYQGGRYGYTF
- TRBJ1-3 TRBV7-8 - TGTGCCAGCAGCTTAAAGGGGGGGAGCTCTGGAAACACCATATATTTT CASSLKGGSSGNTIYF
TRBD2 TRBJ2-1 TRBV7-8 - TGTGCCAGCAGCTGGTCCGGGACTAGCGGAGCTCTCCCCCATGAGCAGTTCTTC CASSWSGTSGALPHEQFF
- TRBJ2-4 TRBV6-5 - TGTGCCAGCAGCGCCCGACGGGGAGGAAACATTCAGTACTTC CASSARRGGNIQYF
TRBD2 TRBJ2-1 TRBV5-4 - TGTGCCAGCAGGGTGACGGTACTAGCGGGAGTAGATGAGCAGTTCTTC CASRVTVLAGVDEQFF
TRBD2 TRBJ2-7 TRBV6-1 - TGTGCCAGCAGTGACGGTAGCGGGGGATCCTACGAGCAGTACTTC CASSDGSGGSYEQYF
- TRBJ1-3 TRBV5-1 - TGCGCCAGCAGCCTGGACAACTCTGGAAACACCATATATTTT CASSLDNSGNTIYF
- TRBJ2-2 TRBV5-1 - TGCGCCAGCAACGCAGTTGGGGGGACAGTGAACACCGGGGAGCTGTTTTTT CASNAVGGTVNTGELFF
TRBD2 TRBJ2-7 TRBV3-1/TRBV3-2 - TGTGCCAGCAGCCAAGATCTGGGGCCTAGCGGGTCCTCCTACGAGCAGTACTTC CASSQDLGPSGSSYEQYF
TRBD2 TRBJ2-7 TRBV7-2 - TGTGCCAGCAGCTTACTGGGGACTACCCCAGCGGGGGAGCAGTACTTC CASSLLGTTPAGEQYF
- TRBJ1-1 TRBV5-1 - TGCGCCAGCAGCTTGGGACAGTCTTACACTGAAGCTTTCTTT CASSLGQSYTEAFF
TRBD2 TRBJ2-7 TRBV4-2 - TGTGCCAGCAGCCAAGAGGGACTAGCGGGAGGCGAGCAGTACTTC CASSQEGLAGGEQYF
TRBD2 TRBJ2-1 TRBV12-3/TRBV12-4 - TGTGCCAGCAGTTTGGCGCGGGGGGACGAGCAGTTCTTC CASSLARGDEQFF
TRBD1 TRBJ2-7 TRBV6-2/TRBV6-3 - TGTGCCAGCAGTTATACAGGGGATTTCAGCGAGCAGTACTTC CASSYTGDFSEQYF
TRBD2 TRBJ2-1 TRBV3-1/TRBV3-2 - TGTGCCAGCAGCCTTGCTAGCGGGACGTACAATGAGCAGTTCTTC CASSLASGTYNEQFF
- TRBJ1-5 TRBV29-1 - TGCAGCGTTGAAGGAACGAGGGCGGAAAAAACCCAGCATTTT CSVEGTRAEKTQHF
- TRBJ1-6 TRBV6-2/TRBV6-3 few TGTGCCAGCAGTTACATCATTGGGGGCCGGAGCTCCTATAATTCACCCCTCCACTTT CASSYIIGGRSSYNSPLHF
- TRBJ1-2 TRBV2 - TGTGCCAGCATCGAACAGGGTTGGGGCTACACCTTC CASIEQGWGYTF
- TRBJ1-1 TRBV6-5 - TGTGCCAGCAGAAGGGTGGGGGCCGCTGAAGCTTTCTTT CASRRVGAAEAFF
- TRBJ2-7 TRBV18 - TGTGCCAGCTCACCGTCTACAGGCTACGAGCAGTACTTC CASSPSTGYEQYF
- TRBJ1-1 TRBV5-1 - TGCGCCAGCAGCTCGGAATCAGGGGCTCACGAAGCTTTCTTT CASSSESGAHEAFF
- TRBJ2-5 TRBV7-9 - TGTGCCAGCAGCTTAATCCGGGTCAAAGAGACCCAGTACTTC CASSLIRVKETQYF
- TRBJ2-7 TRBV21-1 - TGTGCCAGCAGCAAAGGCTCCGGGACAGGCCTTTCTTACGAGCAGTACTTC CASSKGSGTGLSYEQYF
- TRBJ1-2 TRBV27 - TGTGCCAGCACCTGGGGGGGGGAACTCTATGGCTACACCTTC CASTWGGELYGYTF
TRBD2 TRBJ2-2 TRBV11-2 - TGTGCCAGCAGCTTCTATTCTAGCGGGAGGGCCCGCACCGGGGAGCTGTTTTTT CASSFYSSGRARTGELFF
- TRBJ1-5 TRBV18 - TGTGCCAGCTCCCGGACTGGGCAGGGAGGTCAGCCCCAGCATTTT CASSRTGQGGQPQHF
- TRBJ2-1 TRBV28 - TGTGCCAGCAGTCCTGCGGGGACCCTACTTTCGCCGCAGTTCTTC CASSPAGTLLSPQFF
- TRBJ2-7 TRBV29-1 - TGCAGCGTTGAAGACCCCGACAGTTTGAGCGAGCAGTACTTC CSVEDPDSLSEQYF
- TRBJ1-1 TRBV19 few TGTGCCAGTAGTGACGGACAGATGAACACTGAAGCTTTCTTT CASSDGQMNTEAFF
TRBD1 TRBJ1-6 TRBV7-9 few TGTGCCAGCAGCACCCCGGACAGGGGAGATTCACCCCTCCACTTT CASSTPDRGDSPLHF
- TRBJ2-5 TRBV7-9 - TGTGCCAGCAGCTCATCTATGGAGACCCAGTACTTC CASSSSMETQYF
- TRBJ2-3 TRBV4-2 - TGTGCCAGCAGCCTAGAGGGAGGACCCTCGGATACGCAGTATTTT CASSLEGGPSDTQYF
- TRBJ2-7 TRBV27 - TGTGCCAGCAGTTTATCAGGCGGGACTGGGTACGAGCAGTACTTC CASSLSGGTGYEQYF
- TRBJ2-2 TRBV9 - TGTGCCAGCAGCGTAGCAGGAGCGGACACCGGGGAGCTGTTTTTT CASSVAGADTGELFF
- TRBJ2-3 TRBV13 - TGTGCCAGCAGTTTCACAGGAGAGGATACGCAGTATTTT CASSFTGEDTQYF
- TRBJ1-2 TRBV28 - TGTGCCAGCAGTTTCTCACAGAACTATGGCTACACCTTC CASSFSQNYGYTF
- TRBJ2-2 TRBV3-1/TRBV3-2 - TGTGCCAGCAGCCAAGTTAATACGTTAGTGAACACCGGGGAGCTGTTTTTT CASSQVNTLVNTGELFF